In this sample, the clone carrying this T cell receptor (beta chain) turned up a few times. Its cognate antigen is unknown. Trimming removed 6 bases from V and 3 bases from J, with 9 bases in between. Germline V gene sequence: CDR1 MNHNY, CDR2 SVGAGI (reference sequence). The CDR3 contains 12 residues. These data originate in a study of T cell repertoires in cytomegalovirus infection. Across the whole study: Matching HLA type, along with CMV infection, was indicated by public TCR beta signatures. General study points: Dominating the ex vivo response were HLA-C-restricted CMV-specific TCR beta clonotypes.

TCRdb re-called the reads with MiXCR, one entry per CDR3 protein. The sample carries some 700,000 distinct CDR3 sequences, roughly 36% recorded once. The clonotype was recovered from a human donor in good health (CMV status not recorded). Some clones in this sample may be carry-over from other donors' samples. The V call is TRBV6-6, the J call TRBJ2-7; possible D gene TRBD2, 5 bases. Sample: PBMCs. CDR3 nucleotides: TGTGCCAGCAGAGAGGGCTTCTACGAGCAGTACTTC. Translation gives CASREGFYEQYF.